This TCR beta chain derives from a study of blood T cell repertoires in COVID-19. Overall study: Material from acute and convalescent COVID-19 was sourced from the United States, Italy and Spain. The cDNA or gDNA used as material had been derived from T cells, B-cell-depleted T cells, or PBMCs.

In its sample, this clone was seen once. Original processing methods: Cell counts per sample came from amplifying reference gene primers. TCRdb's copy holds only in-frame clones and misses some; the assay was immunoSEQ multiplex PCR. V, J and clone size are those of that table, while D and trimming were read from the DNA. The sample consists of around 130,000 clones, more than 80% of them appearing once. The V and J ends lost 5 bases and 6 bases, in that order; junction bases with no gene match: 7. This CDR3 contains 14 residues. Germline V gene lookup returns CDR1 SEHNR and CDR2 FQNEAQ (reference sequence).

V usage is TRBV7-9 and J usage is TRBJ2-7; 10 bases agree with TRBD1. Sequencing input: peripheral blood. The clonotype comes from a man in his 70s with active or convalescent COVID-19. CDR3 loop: CASSLGQGQREQYF. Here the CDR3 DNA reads TGTGCCAGCAGCCTGGGACAGGGGCAGCGCGAGCAGTACTTC. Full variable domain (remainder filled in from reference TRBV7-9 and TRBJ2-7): DTGVSQNPRHKITKRGQNVTFRCDPISEHNRLYWYRQTLGQGPEFLTYFQNEAQLEKSRLLSDRFSAERPKGSFSTLEIQRTEQGDSAMYLCASSLGQGQREQYFGPGTRLTVT.